This T cell receptor beta chain originates from a study of CD8+ T cells in alopecia areata. Concerning this clone: Its antigen is undetermined.

The CDR3 is made up of 11 amino acids. Germline CDR1 is SGDLS and CDR2 is YYNGEE. Between the trimmed V and J ends, which lost 3 bases and 6 bases, there was a span of 6 bases. Study-wide points: Many expanded lesional clones stayed in scalp and blood while on tofacitinib.

Extraction of RNA preceded its reverse transcription into cDNA, which served as the sequencing template. Only in-frame clones appear in the TCRdb table, and some are missing; sequencing was by immunoSEQ multiplex PCR. The table shows more than 200,000 clones, with 64% occurring only once. Noted treatment: oral pan-JAK inhibitor, 5-10 mg twice daily. Alopecia areata patients gave lesional scalp punch biopsies and peripheral blood samples. The chain recombines TRBV9 with TRBJ1-1; D unclear. Sample: CD4+ T cells sorted from blood, taken at week 4, from a patient treated with tofacitinib. The receptor was isolated from a human donor with alopecia areata. The CDR3: CASSDHAEAFF. CDR3 in DNA: TGTGCCAGCAGCGACCATGCTGAAGCTTTCTTT. Complete variable domain (other parts from reference TRBV9 and TRBJ1-1): DSGVTQTPKHLITATGQRVTLRCSPRSGDLSVYWYQQSLDQGLQFLIQYYNGEERAKGNILERFSAQQFPDLHSELNLSSLELGDSALYFCASSDHAEAFFGQGTRLTVV.